Below are 24 T cell receptor beta chains sequenced from a single sample in a study of shared T cell receptors in the human thymus. Assay: immunoSEQ multiplex PCR; the TCRdb copy retains only in-frame clones and omits some. The data show some 760,000 clones, 80% to 90% seen once. This sample also appeared in a second study, on human thymus T cells.

Sequencing used thymocytes. These receptors were taken from a girl under three years old with a congenital heart defect.

In this sample, this clone turned up once. V usage is TRBV11-2 and J usage is TRBJ1-1; D perhaps matches TRBD1 (6 bases). Trimming removed 5 bases at V and 12 bases at J, with 25 bases between. The V gene's germline CDR1 is SGHAT and CDR2 FQNNGV. This CDR3 is 15 amino acids long. For the CDR3, the DNA is TGTGCCAGCAGCCACAATACTTACAGGGTTTCGGGGACTTTCTTT. It codes for CASSHNTYRVSGTFF.

This sequence joins TRBV13 and TRBJ2-2; 7 bases line up with TRBD1. The V and J ends lost 2 bases and 5 bases, in that order; junction bases with no gene match: 8. Germline CDR1 is PRHDT and CDR2 is FYEKMQ (reference sequence). The CDR3 has 16 residues. Here the CDR3 DNA reads TGTGCCAGCAGCTTAAGTCGGTCAGGGGGAACCGGGGAGCTGTTTTTT. It encodes CASSLSRSGGTGELFF.

The chain combines TRBV6-4 with TRBJ2-3; 9 bases map to TRBD2. The CDR3 runs to 16 residues. Germline V gene data show CDR1 as MRHNA and CDR2 as SNTAGT. J was trimmed by 2 bases and V by 0 bases; bases with no gene match: 3. CDR3 protein: CASSDSVAGDTDTQYF. The CDR3 DNA is TGTGCCAGCAGTGACTCGGTAGCGGGGGACACAGATACGCAGTATTTT.

The V gene is TRBV6-5, the J gene TRBJ2-7, with D perhaps TRBD2 (7 bases). Trimming cost V 4 bases and J 2 bases, with 15 bases left between them. The CDR3 is 15 residues long. Germline CDR1 and CDR2: MNHEY and SVGAGI. The CDR3 nucleotides are TGTGCCAGCAGTTTTAAGGGAGGGGGGGCCTACGAGCAGTACTTC. This encodes CASSFKGGGAYEQYF.

This clone was seen only once. The V call is TRBV5-6, the J call TRBJ2-2; 9 bases align to TRBD1. The CDR3 sequence is 16 residues long. The V gene end was trimmed by 0 bases and the J gene end by 5 bases; junction bases not matched to a gene: 5. The germline V gene has CDR1 SGHDT and CDR2 YYEEEE. The CDR3: CASSLETGGRTGELFF. In DNA, the CDR3 is TGTGCCAGCAGCTTGGAAACAGGGGGCCGGACCGGGGAGCTGTTTTTT.

This rearrangement joins TRBV7-2 to TRBJ1-2; perhaps TRBD1 as D (5 bases). There are 14 residues in the CDR3. V lost 3 bases and J lost 3, with 11 bases in between. Germline V gives CDR1 SGHTA, CDR2 FQGNSA. The CDR3 loop reads CASSLHKGYYGYTF. Written as DNA, the CDR3 is TGTGCCAGCAGCTTGCACAAGGGGTACTATGGCTACACCTTC.

This clone was found a few times. The chain recombines TRBV4-1 with TRBJ2-3; tentative D call: TRBD1 (5 bases). Germline V CDR1 and CDR2: MGHRA, YSYEKL. With 4 bases removed from V and 0 bases from J, the gap between germline ends came to 23 bases. CDR3 length: 19 residues. In nucleotides, the CDR3 is TGCGCCAGCAGCCCACACACTAATTCAGGGCCTCCTAGCACAGATACGCAGTATTTT. Encoded protein: CASSPHTNSGPPSTDTQYF.

The chain employs TRBV11-2 and TRBJ1-1; D gene ambiguous. V lost 1 base and J lost 4, with 10 bases in between. In germline, CDR1 is SGHAT, CDR2 FQNNGV. The CDR3 extends over 14 amino acids. DNA for the CDR3: TGTGCCAGCAGCTTAGTCGGTGTATCCACTGAAGCTTTCTTT. It codes for CASSLVGVSTEAFF.

This clone was observed once. The chain has TRBV5-1 and TRBJ2-5; maybe TRBD2 (5 bases). V was shortened by 4 bases and J by 3 bases, with 13 bases between the two germline ends. The CDR3 spans 14 residues. CDR1 is SGHRS and CDR2 is YFSETQ in the germline V gene. In nucleotides, the CDR3 is TGCGCCAGCAGCCCCGGACTGAATAAAGAGACCCAGTACTTC. Its translation is CASSPGLNKETQYF. Full variable domain (rest looked up from reference TRBV5-1 and TRBJ2-5): KAGVTQTPRYLIKTRGQQVTLSCSPISGHRSVSWYQQTPGQGLQFLFEYFSETQRNKGNFPGRFSGRQFSNSRSEMNVSTLELGDSALYLCASSPGLNKETQYFGPGTRLLVL.

The CDR3 here is CASSQTRQGANEKLFF. The CDR3 DNA follows: TGTGCCAGCAGCCAGACCCGACAGGGGGCTAATGAAAAACTGTTTTTT. V and J are TRBV4-2 and TRBJ1-4, with 9 bases lining up with TRBD1. The junction had 5 bases not matched to a gene; V was cut back by 3 bases and J by 3 bases. This CDR3 has 16 residues. Germline V lookup: CDR1 LGHNA, CDR2 YNFKEQ.

The rearrangement joins TRBV2 to TRBJ2-7; 10 bases align to TRBD1. Trimming cost V 6 bases and J 5 bases; bases outside gene matches: 10. Germline V gene lookup returns CDR1 SNHLY and CDR2 FYNNEI. CDR3 size: 15 residues. The CDR3 sequence is CASSEDRGVQDEQYF. CDR3 nucleotides: TGTGCCAGCAGCGAGGACAGGGGGGTTCAAGACGAGCAGTACTTC.

CDR3 protein: CASSFEAVRRAAYEQYF. CDR3 bases: TGTGCCAGCAGTTTTGAGGCCGTTAGGAGAGCGGCCTACGAGCAGTACTTC. The chain joins TRBV27 to TRBJ2-7; tentatively, D is TRBD2 (5 bases). The germline V and J ends were trimmed by 3 bases and 2 bases, with 20 bases remaining between them. Germline V CDR1 and CDR2: MNHEY, SMNVEV (reference sequence). The CDR3 covers 17 residues.

The chain carries TRBV28 and TRBJ1-6, with a tentative D call TRBD1 (6 bases). The CDR3 consists of 16 residues. Germline V lookup: CDR1 MDHEN, CDR2 SYDVKM. The V and J ends lost 3 bases and 7 bases respectively, with 16 bases between them. CDR3 in DNA: TGTGCCAGCAGTTTGGAACCGGGACACACCAATTCACCCCTCCACTTT. This translates into CASSLEPGHTNSPLHF.

This clone was detected a few times. The V call is TRBV25-1, the J call TRBJ2-2; 7 bases map to TRBD1. In germline, CDR1 is MGHDK, CDR2 SYGVNS. Trimming removed 3 bases from V and 6 bases from J; junction bases left unmatched: 16. The CDR3 has 18 residues. The CDR3 loop is CASSDYRGGHAIPGELFF. CDR3 nucleotides: TGTGCCAGCAGTGACTACAGGGGTGGGCACGCGATCCCCGGGGAGCTGTTTTTT.

V gene TRBV6-5 combines with J gene TRBJ2-1; 11 bases are shared with TRBD2. Unmatched junction bases numbered 5, after V lost 6 bases and J lost 4 bases. CDR3 size: 15 residues. Germline-derived CDR1 and CDR2 are MNHEY and SVGAGI. The CDR3: CASRPSGGKYNEQFF. The CDR3 nucleotides are TGTGCCAGCAGACCTAGCGGGGGGAAATACAATGAGCAGTTCTTC.

The V gene is TRBV10-2, the J gene TRBJ2-7, with D unresolved. The germline gives CDR1 WSHSY, CDR2 SAAADI. This CDR3 comprises 12 residues. V shed 2 bases and J shed 9 bases, with 11 bases lying between them. CDR3 sequence (DNA): TGCGCCAGCAGTGAGGTCGGGTTACGGCAGTACTTC. Translation: CASSEVGLRQYF.

This clone was recorded a few times. The chain combines TRBV7-9 with TRBJ2-1; 12 positions match TRBD2. The CDR3 totals 15 residues. The germline V gene has CDR1 SEHNR and CDR2 FQNEAQ (reference sequence). V shed 8 bases and J 5 bases; nucleotides not matched to a gene: 7. CDR3 residues: CASARTSGDDNEQFF. The CDR3 DNA sequence: TGTGCCAGCGCAAGGACTAGCGGGGATGACAATGAGCAGTTCTTC.

The V and J genes are TRBV6-5 and TRBJ1-2; perhaps TRBD1 as D (6 bases). The CDR3 runs to 14 residues. Germline CDR1 and CDR2: MNHEY and SVGAGI. V lost 6 bases to trimming and J lost 2 bases, with 13 bases between them. CDR3 DNA: TGTGCCAGCAGCCGTAGACAGGCGAACTATGGCTACACCTTC. Translated, it gives CASSRRQANYGYTF.

V gene TRBV29-1 combines with J gene TRBJ1-2; possible D gene TRBD1, 5 bases. Trimming left V 2 bases short and J 4 bases short, with 11 bases between. The CDR3 is made up of 13 amino acids. CDR1 and CDR2 from the germline V gene are SQVTM and ANQGSEA. CDR3 protein: CSVEMDTLYGYTF. CDR3 nucleotide sequence: TGCAGCGTTGAAATGGACACCCTCTATGGCTACACCTTC. Drawing the rest from reference TRBV29-1 and TRBJ1-2, the complete variable domain is SAVISQKPSRDICQRGTSLTIQCQVDSQVTMMFWYRQQPGQSLTLIATANQGSEATYESGFVIDKFPISRPNLTFSTLTVSNMSPEDSSIYLCSVEMDTLYGYTFGSGTRLTVV.

The rearrangement links TRBV5-8 to TRBJ2-7; D might be TRBD1 (5 bases). The V end lost 4 bases, the J end lost 5 bases, and 16 bases lay between the germline ends. From germline, CDR1 is SGHTS and CDR2 YDEGEE. The CDR3 spans 14 residues. This CDR3 reads CASSPVTDRNEQYF. CDR3 sequence (DNA): TGTGCCAGCAGCCCAGTGACAGATCGGAACGAGCAGTACTTC.

This chain uses TRBV6-1 with TRBJ2-7; D remains ambiguous. V was pared by 1 base and J by 3 bases, with 19 bases between. The CDR3 spans 17 residues. Germline values: CDR1 MNHNS, CDR2 SASEGT. CDR3 sequence reads: CASSEGTVAVTYYEQYF. The CDR3 DNA sequence: TGTGCCAGCAGTGAAGGTACCGTGGCAGTGACTTACTACGAGCAGTACTTC.

The chain has TRBV19 and TRBJ1-3, with 12 bases lining up with TRBD1. Germline V gene lookup returns CDR1 LNHDA and CDR2 SQIVND (reference sequence). V lost 9 bases and J lost 3; bases outside the gene matches: 3. CDR3 length equals 14 residues. The CDR3: CASGTGGFGNTIYF. The DNA for the CDR3 is TGTGCCAGCGGGACAGGGGGCTTTGGAAACACCATATATTTT. The variable domain in full, completed from reference TRBV19 and TRBJ1-3, reads DGGITQSPKYLFRKEGQNVTLSCEQNLNHDAMYWYRQDPGQGLRLIYYSQIVNDFQKGDIAEGYSVSREKKESFPLTVTSAQKNPTAFYLCASGTGGFGNTIYFGEGSWLTVV.

This chain links TRBV4-1 with TRBJ1-1; 8 bases line up with TRBD1. Germline V gene lookup returns CDR1 MGHRA and CDR2 YSYEKL. V shed 1 base and J 3 bases; nucleotides not matched to a gene: 10. CDR3 length: 17 amino acids. CDR3 loop: CASSQAVSGGSDTEAFF. CDR3 sequence (DNA): TGCGCCAGCAGCCAAGCGGTTTCAGGGGGCTCGGACACTGAAGCTTTCTTT.

This rearrangement joins TRBV14 to TRBJ2-3; 9 nucleotides line up with TRBD1. The CDR3 length is 15 residues. Germline V gene lookup returns CDR1 SGHDN and CDR2 FVKESK. V lost 2 bases to trimming and J lost 5 bases; unmatched junction nucleotides: 5. DNA for the CDR3: TGTGCCAGCAGCCAACCCGGGACAGGGTTAGATACGCAGTATTTT. Amino acids: CASSQPGTGLDTQYF. Full variable domain (missing parts from reference TRBV14 and TRBJ2-3): EAGVTQFPSHSVIEKGQTVTLRCDPISGHDNLYWYRRVMGKEIKFLLHFVKESKQDESGMPNNRFLAERTGGTYSTLKVQPAELEDSGVYFCASSQPGTGLDTQYFGPGTRLTVL.